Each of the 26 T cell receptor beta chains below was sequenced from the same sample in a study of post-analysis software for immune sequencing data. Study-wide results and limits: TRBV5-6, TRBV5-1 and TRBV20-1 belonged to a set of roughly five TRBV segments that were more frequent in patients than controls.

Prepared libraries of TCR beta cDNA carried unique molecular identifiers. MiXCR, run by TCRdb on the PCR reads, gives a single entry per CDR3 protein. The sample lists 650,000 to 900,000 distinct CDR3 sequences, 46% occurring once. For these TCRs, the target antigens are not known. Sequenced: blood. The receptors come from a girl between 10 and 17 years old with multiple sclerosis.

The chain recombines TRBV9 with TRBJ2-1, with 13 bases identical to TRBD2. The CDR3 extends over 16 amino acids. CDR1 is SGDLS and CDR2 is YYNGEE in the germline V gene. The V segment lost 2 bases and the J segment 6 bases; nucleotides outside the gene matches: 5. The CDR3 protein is CASSVAGLAGINEQFF. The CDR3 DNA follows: TGTGCCAGCAGCGTGGCGGGACTAGCGGGAATCAATGAGCAGTTCTTC.

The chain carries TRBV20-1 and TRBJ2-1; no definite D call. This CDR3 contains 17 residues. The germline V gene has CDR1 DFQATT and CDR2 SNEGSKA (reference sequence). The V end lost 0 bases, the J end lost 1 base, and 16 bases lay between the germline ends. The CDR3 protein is CSARDSLFGSSYNEQFF. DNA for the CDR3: TGCAGTGCTAGAGATAGTTTATTTGGAAGTTCCTACAATGAGCAGTTCTTC.

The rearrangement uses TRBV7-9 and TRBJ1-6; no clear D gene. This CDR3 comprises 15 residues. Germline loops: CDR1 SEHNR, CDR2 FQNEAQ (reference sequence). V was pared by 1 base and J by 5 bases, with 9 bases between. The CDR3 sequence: CASSLVGQNNSPLHF. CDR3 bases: TGTGCCAGCAGCTTAGTTGGTCAGAATAATTCACCCCTCCACTTT.

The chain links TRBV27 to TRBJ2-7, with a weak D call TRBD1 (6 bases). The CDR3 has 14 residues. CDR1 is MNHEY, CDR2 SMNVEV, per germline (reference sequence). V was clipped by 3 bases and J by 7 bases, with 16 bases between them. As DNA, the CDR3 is TGTGCCAGCAGTTTGGACAGAGCCGCCCGAGAGCAGTACTTC. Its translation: CASSLDRAAREQYF.

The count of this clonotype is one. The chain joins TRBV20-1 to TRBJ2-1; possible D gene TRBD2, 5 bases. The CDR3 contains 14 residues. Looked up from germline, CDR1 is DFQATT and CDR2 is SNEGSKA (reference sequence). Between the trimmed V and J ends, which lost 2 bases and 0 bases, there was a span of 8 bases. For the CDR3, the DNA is TGCAGTGCTAGAACGGGGAGCTCCTACAATGAGCAGTTCTTC. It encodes CSARTGSSYNEQFF.

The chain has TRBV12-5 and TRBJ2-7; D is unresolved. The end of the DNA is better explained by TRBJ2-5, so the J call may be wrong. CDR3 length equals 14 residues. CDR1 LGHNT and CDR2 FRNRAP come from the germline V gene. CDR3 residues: CASGPGRPVETQYF. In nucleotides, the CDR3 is TGTGCTAGTGGTCCCGGCCGTCCCGTAGAGACCCAGTACTTC.

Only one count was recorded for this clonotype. The CDR3 DNA sequence: TGTGCCAGCAGTGAAGGGCAGGGGGCTTGGGCAGATACGCAGTATTTT. This gives the protein CASSEGQGAWADTQYF. The chain links TRBV25-1 to TRBJ2-3; 8 nucleotides agree with TRBD1. CDR3 length: 16 amino acids. The germline CDR1 and CDR2 sequences are MGHDK and SYGVNS. J was trimmed by 4 bases and V by 2 bases; bases with no gene match: 8.

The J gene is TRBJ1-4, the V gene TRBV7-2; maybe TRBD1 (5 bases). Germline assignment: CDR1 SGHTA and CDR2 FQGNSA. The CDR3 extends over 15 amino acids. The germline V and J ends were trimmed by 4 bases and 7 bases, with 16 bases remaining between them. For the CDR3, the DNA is TGTGCCAGCAGCTGGGCGGGGGGAGCTGGTGAAAAACTGTTTTTT. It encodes CASSWAGGAGEKLFF.

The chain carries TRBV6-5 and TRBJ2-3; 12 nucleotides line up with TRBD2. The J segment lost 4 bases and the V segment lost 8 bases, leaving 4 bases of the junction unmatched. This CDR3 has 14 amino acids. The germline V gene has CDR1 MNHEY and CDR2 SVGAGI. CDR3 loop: CASHGTSGPDTQYF. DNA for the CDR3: TGTGCCAGCCACGGGACTAGCGGGCCAGATACGCAGTATTTT.

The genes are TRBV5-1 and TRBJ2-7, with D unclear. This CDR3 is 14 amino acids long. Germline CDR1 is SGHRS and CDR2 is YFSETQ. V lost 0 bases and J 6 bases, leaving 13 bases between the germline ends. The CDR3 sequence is CASSLGSSLGEQYF. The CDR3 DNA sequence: TGCGCCAGCAGCTTGGGGTCTTCCCTCGGCGAGCAGTACTTC.

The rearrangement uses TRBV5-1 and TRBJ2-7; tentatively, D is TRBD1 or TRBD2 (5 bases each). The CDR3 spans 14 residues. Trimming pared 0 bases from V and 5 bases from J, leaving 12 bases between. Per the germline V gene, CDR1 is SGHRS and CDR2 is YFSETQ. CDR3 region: CASSLAEGPHEQYF. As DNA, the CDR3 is TGCGCCAGCAGCTTGGCCGAGGGGCCCCACGAGCAGTACTTC.

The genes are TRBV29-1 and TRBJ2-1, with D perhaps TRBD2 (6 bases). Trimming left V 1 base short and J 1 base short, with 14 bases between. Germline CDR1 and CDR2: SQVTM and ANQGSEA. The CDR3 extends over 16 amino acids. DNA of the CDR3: TGCAGCGTTGAAGGCGTACTAGCTGATTCCTACAATGAGCAGTTCTTC. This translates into CSVEGVLADSYNEQFF.

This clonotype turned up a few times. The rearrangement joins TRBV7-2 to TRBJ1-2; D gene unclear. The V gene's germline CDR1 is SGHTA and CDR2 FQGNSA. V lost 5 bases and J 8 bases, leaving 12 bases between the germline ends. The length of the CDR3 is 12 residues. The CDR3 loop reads CASSPSGRGYTF. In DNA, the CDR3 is TGTGCCAGCAGCCCATCGGGGAGAGGCTACACCTTC.

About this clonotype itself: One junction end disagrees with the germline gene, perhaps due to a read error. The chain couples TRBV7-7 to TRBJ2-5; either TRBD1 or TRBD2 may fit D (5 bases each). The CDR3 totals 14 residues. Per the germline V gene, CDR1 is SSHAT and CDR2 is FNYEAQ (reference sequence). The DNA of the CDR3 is TGTGCTAGCAGCTTAACCGGGACCAAAGAGACCCAGTACTTC. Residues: CASSLTGTKETQYF.

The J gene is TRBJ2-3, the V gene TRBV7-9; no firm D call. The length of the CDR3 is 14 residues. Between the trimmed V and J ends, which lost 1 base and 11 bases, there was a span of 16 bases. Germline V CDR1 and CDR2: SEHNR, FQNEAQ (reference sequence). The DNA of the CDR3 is TGTGCCAGCAGCTTAGGGGAACGGCGGAGCGAGCAGTATTTT. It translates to CASSLGERRSEQYF.

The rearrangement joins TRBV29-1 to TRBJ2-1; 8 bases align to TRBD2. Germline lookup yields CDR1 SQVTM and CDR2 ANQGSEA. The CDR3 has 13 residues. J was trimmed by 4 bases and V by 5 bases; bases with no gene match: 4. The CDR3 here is CSVRSGSYNEQFF. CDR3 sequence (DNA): TGCAGCGTTAGGAGCGGGAGTTACAATGAGCAGTTCTTC.

Written as DNA, the CDR3 is TGTGCCTGGGGCGAACAGGGGGATCAGTACTTC. Protein sequence: CAWGEQGDQYF. V is TRBV30 and J is TRBJ2-4; TRBD1 matches 8 bases. The CDR3 spans 11 residues. The V segment lost 5 bases and the J segment 12 bases; nucleotides outside the gene matches: 6. Germline V gene data show CDR1 as GTSNPN and CDR2 as SVGIG (reference sequence).

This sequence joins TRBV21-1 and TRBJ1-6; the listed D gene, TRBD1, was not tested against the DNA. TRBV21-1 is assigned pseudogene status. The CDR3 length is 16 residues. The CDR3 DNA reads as TGTGCCAGCAGCAACAAAGGCAGGGGGAATAATTCACCCCGCCACTTT. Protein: CASSNKGRGNNSPRHF.

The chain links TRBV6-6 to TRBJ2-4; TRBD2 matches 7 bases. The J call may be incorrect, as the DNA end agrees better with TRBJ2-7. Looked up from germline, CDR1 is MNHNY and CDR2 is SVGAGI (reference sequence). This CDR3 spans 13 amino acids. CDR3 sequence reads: CAIQAGWGYEQYF. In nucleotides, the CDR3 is TGTGCCATCCAAGCGGGATGGGGCTACGAGCAGTACTTC.

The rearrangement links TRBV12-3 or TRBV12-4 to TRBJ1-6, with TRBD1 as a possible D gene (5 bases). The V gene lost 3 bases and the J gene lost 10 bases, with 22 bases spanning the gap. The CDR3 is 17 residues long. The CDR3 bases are TGTGCCAGCAGTTTTAGGGCCGCCCGGCTCGGGGGATCACCCCTCCACTTT. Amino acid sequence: CASSFRAARLGGSPLHF.

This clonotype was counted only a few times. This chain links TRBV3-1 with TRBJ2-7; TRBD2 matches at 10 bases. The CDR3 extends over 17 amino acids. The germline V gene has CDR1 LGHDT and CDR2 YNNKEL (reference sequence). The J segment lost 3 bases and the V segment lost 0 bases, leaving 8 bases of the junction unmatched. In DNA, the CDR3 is TGTGCCAGCAGCCAAGAAAGGAGCGGGAGGGCCTTCTACGAGCAGTACTTC. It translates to CASSQERSGRAFYEQYF.

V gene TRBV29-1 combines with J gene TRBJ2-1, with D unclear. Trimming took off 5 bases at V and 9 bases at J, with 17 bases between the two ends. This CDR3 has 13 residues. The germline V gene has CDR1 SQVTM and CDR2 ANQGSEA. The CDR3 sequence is CSVLSSEWGEQFF. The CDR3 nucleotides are TGCAGCGTTCTCTCATCGGAGTGGGGTGAGCAGTTCTTC.

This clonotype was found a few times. The CDR3 bases are TGTGCCAGCAGCGTAGCGGTGGGACTAAAGGGCGAGCAGTACTTC. Its translation: CASSVAVGLKGEQYF. The chain uses TRBV9 and TRBJ2-5; 7 bases are shared with TRBD2. The end of the DNA fits TRBJ2-7 better, so the J call may be wrong. The CDR3 loop spans 15 amino acids. CDR1 is SGDLS and CDR2 is YYNGEE in the germline V gene.

The CDR3 DNA reads TGTGCCACCCGAGAAGGTCTAGCGGCCTACAATGAGCAGTTCTTC. As protein: CATREGLAAYNEQFF. The chain combines TRBV6-6 with TRBJ2-1; 7 nucleotides agree with TRBD2. This CDR3 has 15 amino acids. The V gene's germline CDR1 is MNHNY and CDR2 SVGAGI (reference sequence). V trimming: 10 bases; J trimming: 2 bases; junction bases outside the gene matches: 11.

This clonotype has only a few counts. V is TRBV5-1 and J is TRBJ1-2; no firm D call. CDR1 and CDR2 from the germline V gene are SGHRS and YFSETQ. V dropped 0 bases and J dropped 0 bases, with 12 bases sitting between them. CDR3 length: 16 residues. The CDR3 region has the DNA TGCGCCAGCAGCTTGGCCCTGGACCCTCCTAACTATGGCTACACCTTC. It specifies CASSLALDPPNYGYTF. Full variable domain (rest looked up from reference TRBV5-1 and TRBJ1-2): KAGVTQTPRYLIKTRGQQVTLSCSPISGHRSVSWYQQTPGQGLQFLFEYFSETQRNKGNFPGRFSGRQFSNSRSEMNVSTLELGDSALYLCASSLALDPPNYGYTFGSGTRLTVV.

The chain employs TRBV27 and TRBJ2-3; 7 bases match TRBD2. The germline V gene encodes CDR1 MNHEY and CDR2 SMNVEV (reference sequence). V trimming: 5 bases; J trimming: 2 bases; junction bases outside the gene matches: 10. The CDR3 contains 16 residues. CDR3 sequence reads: CASSPLAGDPTDTQYF. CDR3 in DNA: TGTGCCAGCAGTCCCTTGGCGGGAGACCCCACAGATACGCAGTATTTT.